This T cell receptor beta chain was sequenced for a study of CD8+ T cells in alopecia areata. General study findings and limits: Scalp clonality decreased significantly with tofacitinib, and so did expanded CD8+ clones among the top 100.

The sample's treatment: oral pan-JAK inhibitor, 5-10 mg twice daily. Concerning this clone itself: Its antigen remains unknown.

The CDR3 extends over 13 amino acids. CDR1 is SQVTM, CDR2 ANQGSEA, per germline. Between the trimmed V and J ends, which lost 4 bases and 7 bases, there was a span of 14 bases. Reverse transcribed after extraction, RNA yielded cDNA as the sequencing template. Libraries were prepared by immunoSEQ multiplex PCR; TCRdb keeps only in-frame clonotypes and omits some of them. The sample shows around 120,000 clones, 61% of them seen only once. The V gene is TRBV29-1, the J gene TRBJ1-5; D is possibly TRBD1 (5 bases). This receptor was taken from a human donor with alopecia areata. This sample comprised CD4+ T cells sorted from blood, obtained at week 4, from a patient treated with tofacitinib. The CDR3 loop is CSVATKGTQPQHF. For the CDR3, the DNA is TGCAGCGTTGCAACTAAGGGGACGCAGCCCCAGCATTTT.